The clone carrying this T cell receptor beta chain was observed a few times. As yet, its antigen is unknown. This CDR3 region has 17 residues. V dropped 0 bases and J dropped 0 bases, with 9 bases sitting between them. Germline CDR1 reads LNHDA; CDR2 reads SQIVND (reference sequence). Unique molecular identifiers tagged the TCR beta cDNA libraries. MiXCR, run by TCRdb on the PCR reads, gives a single entry per CDR3 protein. In the table there are roughly 180,000 distinct CDR3 sequences, about 32% of which are singletons. This sample was taken from a study of post-analysis software for immune sequencing data. Overall study context: Both relapsing-remitting and secondary progressive multiple sclerosis featured among the disease courses, as did progressive-relapsing multiple sclerosis. The study's findings and limits: With TRBV5-6, TRBV5-1 and TRBV20-1 included, 4 or 5 TRBV segments were more frequent in patients than in controls. The normalized Chao1 diversity of multiple sclerosis patients was significantly lower than that of controls. When the samples were clustered directly with F measure, those that had been prepared in the same batch showed strong co-clustering.

This sequence was found in a girl aged 5-17 years with multiple sclerosis. Input material: blood. V is TRBV19 and J is TRBJ2-6; D unclear. CDR3: CASSIERRVSGANVLTF. DNA for the CDR3: TGTGCCAGTAGTATAGAACGCCGGGTCTCTGGGGCCAACGTCCTGACTTTC.